These 14 T cell receptor beta chains were all obtained from the same sample, sequenced in a study of metastatic and nonmetastatic thyroid tumors. TCRdb recomputed clones from the PCR reads via MiXCR. Here the sample spans tens of thousands of clones, 4% to 5% being singletons. There were no patients who had received any treatment before thyroid surgery. The specimen sequenced was blood. The receptor set was obtained from a female donor with papillary thyroid cancer or a benign thyroid nodule (not recorded which). Some clones in this sample may be carry-over from other donors' samples.

In this sample, this clone turned up many times. The rearrangement links TRBV11-2 to TRBJ2-7, with a weak D call TRBD2 (5 bases). V lost 5 bases to trimming and J lost 6 bases, with 20 bases between them. Germline CDR1 is SGHAT and CDR2 is FQNNGV. The CDR3 spans 15 residues. In DNA, the CDR3 is TGTGCCAGCAGCCTATCGTCGGGTCTAGCTGTCGAGCAGTACTTC. This gives the protein CASSLSSGLAVEQYF.

Ten or more counts support this clone. The J gene is TRBJ1-1, the V gene TRBV6-6, with D uncertain. This CDR3 spans 16 amino acids. Germline V gives CDR1 MNHNY, CDR2 SVGAGI (reference sequence). Trimming took 4 bases from V and 1 from J, leaving 16 bases between them. The CDR3 reads CASSFLVPGGNTEAFF. CDR3 in DNA: TGTGCCAGCAGTTTCCTTGTTCCGGGAGGGAACACTGAAGCTTTCTTT.

This clone has at least ten counts. The chain combines TRBV7-8 with TRBJ2-1; TRBD1 matches 11 bases. Germline V gene sequence: CDR1 SGHVS, CDR2 FQNEAQ. J lost 6 bases, V lost 3 bases, and 7 bases had no gene match. This CDR3 is 16 amino acids long. The CDR3 nucleotides are TGTGCCAGCAGCTTCCCGGGACAGGGGGTTGGCAATGAGCAGTTCTTC. This gives the protein CASSFPGQGVGNEQFF.

This clone was observed at least ten times. The chain carries TRBV2 and TRBJ2-7; 10 nucleotides agree with TRBD2. V lost 3 bases and J lost 5; bases outside the gene matches: 16. The CDR3 sequence is 18 residues long. CDR1 SNHLY and CDR2 FYNNEI come from the germline V gene. CDR3: CASSDQRPSGRNLDEQYF. The CDR3, as DNA: TGTGCCAGCAGTGACCAAAGGCCTAGCGGGAGAAATCTGGACGAGCAGTACTTC. Combining the CDR3 with reference TRBV2 and TRBJ2-7 gives the whole variable domain EPEVTQTPSHQVTQMGQEVILRCVPISNHLYFYWYRQILGQKVEFLVSFYNNEISEKSEIFDDQFSVERPDGSNFTLKIRSTKLEDSAMYFCASSDQRPSGRNLDEQYFGPGTRLTVT.

As DNA, the CDR3 is TGTGCCAGCTGGGGACCGCAGGGATATGGCTACACCTTC. Translating gives CASWGPQGYGYTF. V and J are TRBV5-5 and TRBJ1-2, with D maybe TRBD1 (5 bases). CDR1 SGHKS and CDR2 YYEKEE come from the germline V gene (reference sequence). This CDR3 contains 13 residues. With 7 bases removed from V and 5 bases from J, the gap between germline ends came to 15 bases.

This clone is medium-sized in the sample. J is TRBJ2-7 and V is TRBV28; 9 bases fit TRBD1. Germline loops: CDR1 MDHEN, CDR2 SYDVKM. This CDR3 has 16 residues. V lost 2 bases and J lost 3; bases outside the gene matches: 8. The CDR3 region has the DNA TGTGCCAGCAGTTTAGGGACAGGGTACCGGGGCTACGAGCAGTACTTC. Amino acids: CASSLGTGYRGYEQYF.

This clone showed up many times. Other nucleotide sequences in the sample specify the same CDR3. The chain recombines TRBV28 with TRBJ1-4; the D gene is possibly TRBD1 (6 bases). Trimming left V 2 bases short and J 10 bases short, with 14 bases between. Germline loops: CDR1 MDHEN, CDR2 SYDVKM. There are 14 residues in the CDR3. The CDR3 DNA sequence: TGTGCCAGCAGTTTAGGGATTTTACAGGGAAAACTGTTTTTT. It codes for CASSLGILQGKLFF.

This clone came up many times. J is TRBJ2-3 and V is TRBV7-9, with TRBD1 matching 7 bases. This CDR3 spans 14 amino acids. Germline V gives CDR1 SEHNR, CDR2 FQNEAQ (reference sequence). The junction had 8 bases not matched to a gene; V was cut back by 5 bases and J by 6 bases. The CDR3 sequence: CASSLDRAPDTQYF. CDR3 DNA sequence: TGTGCCAGCAGCCTCGACAGGGCCCCCGATACGCAGTATTTT.

This clone is judged medium-sized. This chain uses TRBV28 with TRBJ1-2, with 8 bases lining up with TRBD1. Germline CDR1 MDHEN, CDR2 SYDVKM. Germline trimming cut 6 bases from V and 7 bases from J; bases unmatched to any gene: 7. The CDR3 spans 13 residues. This CDR3 is CASSPQGALGYTF. In nucleotides, the CDR3 is TGTGCCAGCAGCCCCCAGGGGGCGCTTGGCTACACCTTC.

This clone was recorded many times. The chain carries TRBV5-5 and TRBJ2-7; no clear D. Germline CDR1 is SGHKS and CDR2 is YYEKEE (reference sequence). Trimming took 0 bases from V and 0 from J, leaving 7 bases between them. The CDR3 has 14 residues. The CDR3 region has the DNA TGTGCCAGCAGCTTGGCGGCGCACTCCTACGAGCAGTACTTC. Translation gives CASSLAAHSYEQYF.

This clone was recorded at least ten times. The chain links TRBV24-1 to TRBJ2-2; D might be TRBD2 (7 bases). Per germline, CDR1 KGHDR and CDR2 SFDVKD. The CDR3 contains 16 residues. V was clipped by 5 bases and J by 6 bases, with 18 bases between them. The CDR3 DNA reads as TGTGCCACCAGTGCCCAGGGGAGGGGATCGTCCGGGGAGCTGTTTTTT. It specifies CATSAQGRGSSGELFF.

Within the sample, this clone is medium-sized (0.01 to 0.1%). The rearrangement joins TRBV27 to TRBJ2-3, with D maybe TRBD1 (5 bases). Germline values: CDR1 MNHEY, CDR2 SMNVEV (reference sequence). The CDR3 runs 15 residues. V was shortened by 6 bases and J by 3 bases, with 16 bases between the two germline ends. The CDR3 nucleotides are TGTGCCAGCAGATCGGCGACAGTAGGGACAGATACGCAGTATTTT. It yields the protein CASRSATVGTDTQYF.

Many counts were recorded for this clone. The chain has TRBV20-1 and TRBJ1-1; TRBD1 might be the D (6 bases). V shed 4 bases and J shed 7 bases, with 19 bases lying between them. The CDR3 has 14 amino acids. Germline loops: CDR1 DFQATT, CDR2 SNEGSKA (reference sequence). The CDR3 spells CSANLRGGQGEAFF. The CDR3 DNA follows: TGCAGTGCTAACCTTCGGGGGGGGCAGGGTGAAGCTTTCTTT.

This clone was observed at least ten times. Just one base apart from a much larger clone, this may be a read error. This chain uses TRBV6-5 with TRBJ2-7; weak D call: TRBD1 (7 bases). The germline V gene encodes CDR1 MNHEY and CDR2 SVGAGI. The CDR3 runs 15 residues. The V end lost 2 bases, the J end lost 2 bases, and 13 bases lay between the germline ends. The chain's CDR3 is CASSYGGTDPYEQYF. CDR3 in DNA: TGTGCCAGCAGTTACGGAGGGACAGATCCCTACGAGCAGTACTTC.